The T cell receptor (beta chain) described here comes from a study of CD8+ T cells in alopecia areata. Background on the study: The protocol delivered tofacitinib for 6 to 18 months, then withdrew it for 6 months. Study findings and constraints: Scalp sample sequencing also detects resident alphabeta T cells of normal skin.

Sorted out of PBMCs were CD4+ T cells and CD8+ T cells. Reverse transcribed after extraction, RNA yielded cDNA as the sequencing template. Some clones are missing from TCRdb's copy, which holds only in-frame ones; the method was immunoSEQ multiplex PCR. Among about 150,000 clones, 87% were seen once, and the ten largest hold approximately 15%. Germline CDR1 reads MNHEY; CDR2 reads SMNVEV (reference sequence). The trim removed 4 bases at V and 1 base at J, leaving 4 bases unmatched. The CDR3 runs 15 residues. Note on this clone: As yet, its antigen is unknown.

The chain recombines TRBV27 with TRBJ2-3, with 8 bases fitting TRBD2. Source: CD8+ T cells sorted from blood, taken at week 0. This sequence was found in a human donor with alopecia areata. The CDR3 loop reads CASSSLAGRTDTQYF. The CDR3 DNA follows: TGTGCCAGCAGTTCCTTAGCGGGACGCACAGATACGCAGTATTTT.